This is a list of T cell receptor beta chains from one sample in a study of cytomegalovirus exposure and HLA in healthy donors. Generated by immunoSEQ multiplex PCR, the TCRdb table keeps only in-frame clones and is missing some. The sample lists 85,000 to 130,000 clones; 10% were seen once. Sequencing was done on a sample of PBMCs. These receptors were obtained from a man aged 35 to 55 in good health and CMV-seropositive. The CDR3 runs from the conserved cysteine through the conserved F or W. Fields, in order: CDR3 DNA, CDR3 protein, clone size, J gene, D gene, V gene. A D gene is named only where the DNA matches it firmly. The size of a clone is reported for some rows only, either as once, few or many, or as a class for expanded clones.

TGTGCCAGCAGTTACTCTGCGCGGGAGACCCAGTACTTC | CASSYSARETQYF | few | TRBJ2-5 | NA | TRBV6-5
TGCGCCAGCAGCCAACGACAGGGAAATCAGCCCCAGCATTTT | CASSQRQGNQPQHF | few | TRBJ1-5 | TRBD1 | TRBV4-3
TGTGCCAGCAGCTTAATGCTCGGTCTAGGCGAACGATATGAAGCTTTCTTT | CASSLMLGLGERYEAFF | few | TRBJ1-1 | NA | TRBV5-6
TGTGCCAGCAGCTTAGATGGGTCGGGGTATGAGCAGTTCTTC | CASSLDGSGYEQFF | NA | TRBJ2-1 | NA | TRBV11-3
TGTGCCATCAGCCAGGGGGCTTATCAGCCCCAGCATTTT | CAISQGAYQPQHF | few | TRBJ1-5 | TRBD1 | TRBV10-3
TGTGCCAGCAGCTTAGGGGAAACAGGTTACGAGCAGTACTTC | CASSLGETGYEQYF | NA | TRBJ2-7 | NA | TRBV7-6
TGTGCTAGTGGTTCCCTGGCTAGCGGGGATTACAATGAGCAGTTCTTC | CASGSLASGDYNEQFF | NA | TRBJ2-1 | TRBD2 | TRBV12-5
TGTGCCAGCAGCCCCAGCCGACAGGGCAGGGCCTACGAGCAGTACTTC | CASSPSRQGRAYEQYF | few | TRBJ2-7 | TRBD1 | TRBV11-3
TGTGCCAGCAGCGACGAGACTTACACAGGGGACGGTGAAAAACTGTTTTTT | CASSDETYTGDGEKLFF | NA | TRBJ1-4 | TRBD1 | TRBV4-2
TGTGCCAGCAGCTCTACAGGGTTTGAAGATACGCAGTATTTT | CASSSTGFEDTQYF | few | TRBJ2-3 | NA | TRBV5-4
TGTGCCAGCAGCTTGGCAGGGCGCCCCTACGAGCAGTACTTC | CASSLAGRPYEQYF | NA | TRBJ2-7 | NA | TRBV5-4
TGTGCCAGCAGCTTGGGACAGGGGTTGAGTCAGCCCCAGCATTTT | CASSLGQGLSQPQHF | NA | TRBJ1-5 | TRBD1 | TRBV5-8
TGTGCCAGCTCACTCCGGGACACTGAAGCTTTCTTT | CASSLRDTEAFF | NA | TRBJ1-1 | NA | TRBV18
TGTGCCAGCAGTTTCGCCGTTGAGTGTCGCGAGCAGTACTTC | CASSFAVECREQYF | NA | TRBJ2-7 | NA | TRBV11-3
TGTGCCAGCAGCGCACTGACAGGAGGTACAGATACGCAGTATTTT | CASSALTGGTDTQYF | NA | TRBJ2-3 | NA | TRBV7-9
TGTGCCAGCAGTTTCACTACAATCGGGGAGCTGTTTTTT | CASSFTTIGELFF | few | TRBJ2-2 | NA | TRBV27
TGTGCCAGCTCGAGACAAGAGACCCAGTACTTC | CASSRQETQYF | few | TRBJ2-5 | NA | TRBV2
TGTGCCAGTAGTGAGGACAGGGGTTACGAGCAGTACTTC | CASSEDRGYEQYF | NA | TRBJ2-7 | TRBD1 | TRBV19
TGCGCCAGCAGCCCTACTAGCGGGATCTCTAGCACAGATACGCAGTATTTT | CASSPTSGISSTDTQYF | NA | TRBJ2-3 | TRBD2 | TRBV5-1
TGTGCCAGCAGTGGTAGGACTAGAGACTTGAATGAGCAGTTCTTC | CASSGRTRDLNEQFF | NA | TRBJ2-1 | TRBD2 | TRBV2
TGTGCCAGCAGCATGGGCGGGACGGGAGTAGGGGATACGCAGTATTTT | CASSMGGTGVGDTQYF | few | TRBJ2-3 | NA | TRBV7-9
TGTGCCAGCAGCAAAGAAACAGGGAGCACAGATACGCAGTATTTT | CASSKETGSTDTQYF | NA | TRBJ2-3 | NA | TRBV21-1
TGTGCCAGCAGCCAAGAAGGTGGTCCTAGCGGGAACAAGCAGTTCTTC | CASSQEGGPSGNKQFF | few | TRBJ2-1 | TRBD2 | TRBV4-2
TGCGCCAGCAGTCGGGGGACAGGGAGACAAGAGACCCAGTACTTC | CASSRGTGRQETQYF | few | TRBJ2-5 | TRBD1 | TRBV23-1
TGTGCCAGCTCACTACTCCGGGAGGAAAATCAGCCCCAGCATTTT | CASSLLREENQPQHF | few | TRBJ1-5 | NA | TRBV18
TGTGCCAGCAGTTCCGCGGGAGGTGGACCAGATACGCAGTATTTT | CASSSAGGGPDTQYF | NA | TRBJ2-3 | TRBD2 | TRBV6-5
TGTGCCAGCAGTGAAGCGGGGGACAGGCCATGCTTC | CASSEAGDRPCF | NA | TRBJ1-2 | TRBD1 | TRBV6-1
TGCGCCAGCAGCTTGGAAGGACTAGCGACAGATACGCAGTATTTT | CASSLEGLATDTQYF | NA | TRBJ2-3 | TRBD2 | TRBV5-1